The rows below give T cell receptor beta chains drawn from one sample of a study of OX40 agonist ivuxolimab in advanced cancers. Sequencing was performed with immunoSEQ multiplex PCR; in TCRdb, only in-frame clones are kept and a portion is missing. Of about 48,000 clones in the sample, roughly 91% are singletons; the top ten hold around a third. Here the sequenced sample was CD4+ or CD8+ T cells sorted from blood, taken in a trial of the OX40 agonist ivuxolimab. These receptors all come from an adult with an advanced solid tumor such as melanoma, head and neck, liver or kidney cancer. Each CDR3 is given with its conserved first and last residue. D genes are given only for firm matches. Part of the rows lack a size; the others show once, few, many or a class for expanded clones.

d_call	v_call	j_call	clone_size	cdr3_aa	cdr3_nt
TRBD1	TRBV6-1	TRBJ2-7	few	CASRGGQGIEQYF	TGTGCCAGCAGGGGGGGACAGGGAATCGAGCAGTACTTC
.	TRBV27	TRBJ2-2	.	CASSPGPAPGELFF	TGTGCCAGCAGTCCCGGGCCTGCACCCGGGGAGCTGTTTTTT
TRBD2	TRBV4-1	TRBJ2-3	.	CASSPFSGGAEDTQYF	TGCGCCAGCAGCCCCTTTAGCGGGGGGGCCGAAGATACGCAGTATTTT
.	TRBV4-1	TRBJ2-7	.	CASSQTGTTTYEQYF	TGCGCCAGCAGCCAAACCGGGACAACGACCTACGAGCAGTACTTC
TRBD1	TRBV11-1	TRBJ2-7	.	CASSLGDRGHEQYF	TGTGCCAGCAGCTTAGGGGACAGGGGGCACGAGCAGTACTTC
.	TRBV6-5	TRBJ2-1	.	CASSYSEDLNEQFF	TGTGCCAGCAGTTACTCAGAGGACTTAAATGAGCAGTTCTTC
.	TRBV27	TRBJ2-3	once	CASSLFPFGGTDTQYF	TGTGCCAGCAGTTTATTCCCGTTTGGGGGCACAGATACGCAGTATTTT
.	TRBV19	TRBJ1-5	.	CASSISNQPQHF	TGTGCCAGTAGTATAAGCAATCAGCCCCAGCATTTT
TRBD1	TRBV7-8	TRBJ2-7	.	CASSRSLGQSYEQYF	TGTGCCAGCAGCCGATCCCTGGGACAGTCCTACGAGCAGTACTTC
.	TRBV4-1	TRBJ2-5	.	CASSYDRQETQYF	TGCGCCAGCAGCTACGACAGGCAAGAGACCCAGTACTTC
.	TRBV19	TRBJ2-3	.	CASSIVLATDTQYF	TGTGCCAGTAGTATAGTCCTAGCTACAGATACGCAGTATTTT
.	TRBV4-1	TRBJ1-1	.	CASSQAGAGAEAFF	TGCGCCAGCAGCCAGGCAGGGGCAGGGGCTGAAGCTTTCTTT
TRBD1	TRBV10-3	TRBJ2-5	.	CAISESRTGGLETQYF	TGTGCCATCAGTGAGTCGCGGACAGGGGGTTTAGAGACCCAGTACTTC
.	TRBV7-9	TRBJ2-2	.	CASTSGTTVFF	TGTGCCAGCACCTCCGGGACGACGGTGTTTTTT
TRBD2	TRBV11-2	TRBJ2-1	once	CASSLSPRLAGAEREQFF	TGTGCCAGCAGCTTATCCCCCCGACTAGCGGGAGCGGAACGTGAGCAGTTCTTC
.	TRBV5-5	TRBJ2-2	.	CASSFWGPGELFF	TGTGCCAGCAGCTTCTGGGGGCCTGGGGAGCTGTTTTTT
.	TRBV7-9	TRBJ2-5	.	CASSLELEGTQYF	TGTGCCAGCAGCTTAGAACTGGAGGGGACCCAGTACTTC
.	TRBV29-1	TRBJ1-1	.	CSGGATVATEAFF	TGCAGCGGAGGGGCCACCGTGGCCACTGAAGCTTTCTTT
.	TRBV2	TRBJ2-1	.	CASRPRGSYNEQFF	TGTGCCAGCAGACCTAGGGGGTCCTACAATGAGCAGTTCTTC
.	TRBV6-1	TRBJ2-2	once	CASSEGRYTGELFF	TGTGCCAGCAGTGAGGGGCGTTACACCGGGGAGCTGTTTTTT
.	TRBV13	TRBJ2-1	.	CASSLDLNNEQFF	TGTGCCAGCAGCTTGGACTTAAACAATGAGCAGTTCTTC
TRBD2	TRBV11-2	TRBJ2-1	.	CASSIRGRGGGVYNEQFF	TGTGCCAGCAGCATCCGAGGTCGGGGCGGGGGAGTATACAATGAGCAGTTCTTC
.	TRBV6-5	TRBJ2-5	.	CASSHRTPQETQYF	TGTGCCAGCAGTCACAGGACGCCACAAGAGACCCAGTACTTC
.	TRBV27	TRBJ2-7	.	CASSYRAGASYEQYF	TGTGCCAGCAGTTACCGGGCGGGGGCCTCCTACGAGCAGTACTTC
.	TRBV11-2	TRBJ2-7	.	CASSPGVMGYEQYF	TGTGCCAGCAGCCCAGGAGTGATGGGCTACGAGCAGTACTTC
TRBD1	TRBV5-5	TRBJ1-2	.	CASSLAGGASGYTF	TGTGCCAGCAGCTTGGCAGGGGGGGCTAGTGGCTACACCTTC
.	TRBV29-1	TRBJ2-7	.	CSVEIAYEQYF	TGCAGCGTTGAAATAGCCTACGAGCAGTACTTC
.	TRBV7-6	TRBJ2-3	.	CASGQSGPTDTQYF	TGTGCCAGCGGACAGAGCGGACCCACAGATACGCAGTATTTT
TRBD2	TRBV27	TRBJ2-5	once	CASSLLSSGGTQYF	TGTGCCAGCAGTTTGCTATCTAGCGGGGGGACCCAGTACTTC
.	TRBV29-1	TRBJ2-2	.	CSVGGQMNTGELFF	TGCAGCGTTGGTGGGCAGATGAACACCGGGGAGCTGTTTTTT
TRBD1	TRBV9	TRBJ1-2	.	CASSVERTGGSGYTF	TGTGCCAGCAGCGTAGAGAGGACAGGGGGTAGTGGCTACACCTTC
.	TRBV19	TRBJ1-1	.	CASKGLRTEAFF	TGTGCCAGTAAGGGGCTTCGGACTGAAGCTTTCTTT
.	TRBV6-5	TRBJ2-7	.	CASSYSIGQSEQYF	TGTGCCAGCAGTTACTCAATAGGGCAGAGCGAGCAGTACTTC
.	TRBV5-6	TRBJ2-3	.	CASKRDGSGITDTQYF	TGTGCCAGCAAACGGGACGGGAGTGGTATCACAGATACGCAGTATTTT
TRBD2	TRBV7-6	TRBJ2-3	.	CASSLALAGASYF	TGTGCCAGCAGCTTAGCGCTAGCGGGAGCGAGTTATTTT
TRBD2	TRBV9	TRBJ2-1	once	CASSVGAGVGNEQFF	TGTGCCAGCAGCGTAGGAGCGGGGGTAGGCAATGAGCAGTTCTTC
.	TRBV19	TRBJ1-1	.	CASSISLDTEAFF	TGTGCCAGTAGTATCTCGCTCGACACTGAAGCTTTCTTT
.	TRBV25-1	TRBJ2-3	.	CASLADTQYF	TGTGCCAGCCTCGCAGATACGCAGTATTTT
.	TRBV29-1	TRBJ1-2	.	CSVVGVYGYTF	TGCAGCGTTGTAGGGGTCTATGGCTACACCTTC
.	TRBV5-6	TRBJ1-5	.	CASSLGGTQPQHF	TGTGCCAGCAGCTTGGGAGGGACTCAGCCCCAGCATTTT
.	TRBV27	TRBJ2-7	.	CASRENSGTYEQYF	TGTGCCAGCCGAGAGAACAGTGGAACCTACGAGCAGTACTTC
.	TRBV11-2	TRBJ2-7	.	CASSLYLGTATYEQYF	TGTGCCAGCAGCTTATATCTGGGGACGGCCACCTACGAGCAGTACTTC
.	TRBV5-6	TRBJ1-1	once	CASSLSTSGVPTEAFF	TGTGCCAGCAGCTTATCAACTTCAGGGGTGCCCACTGAAGCTTTCTTT
.	TRBV19	TRBJ2-1	.	CASSSGSSYNEQFF	TGTGCCAGTAGTTCAGGGAGCTCCTACAATGAGCAGTTCTTC
TRBD1	TRBV7-3	TRBJ2-5	.	CASSPTGGALETQYF	TGTGCCAGCAGCCCGACAGGGGGCGCATTAGAGACCCAGTACTTC
TRBD2	TRBV7-9	TRBJ2-2	.	CASSLPTSGRTNTGELFF	TGTGCCAGCAGCTTACCGACTAGCGGGAGGACGAACACCGGGGAGCTGTTTTTT
.	TRBV19	TRBJ1-2	.	CASSMVEGSNYGYTF	TGTGCCAGTAGTATGGTGGAGGGCAGTAACTATGGCTACACCTTC
.	TRBV27	TRBJ2-2	once	CASGQGGWTGELFF	TGTGCCAGCGGACAGGGAGGGTGGACCGGGGAGCTGTTTTTT
TRBD1	TRBV6-5	TRBJ1-2	.	CASRPRTGNGGYTF	TGTGCCAGCAGGCCTCGGACAGGGAATGGGGGCTACACCTTC
.	TRBV5-1	TRBJ1-5	.	CASSLGVFPGEEPQHF	TGCGCCAGCAGCTTGGGTGTTTTTCCTGGGGAGGAGCCCCAGCATTTT
TRBD2	TRBV9	TRBJ2-6	.	CASSVRLAGGRGANVLTF	TGTGCCAGCAGCGTCCGACTAGCGGGAGGGCGTGGGGCCAACGTCCTGACTTTC
TRBD1	TRBV7-9	TRBJ2-4	.	CASSGTVAKNIQYF	TGTGCCAGCAGCGGGACAGTAGCCAAAAACATTCAGTACTTC
.	TRBV7-2	TRBJ1-6	once	CASTNFGQQIYNSPLHF	TGTGCCAGCACAAACTTTGGACAGCAAATCTATAATTCACCCCTCCACTTT
.	TRBV19	TRBJ1-1	.	CASSIWPGDTEAFF	TGTGCCAGTAGTATCTGGCCCGGGGACACTGAAGCTTTCTTT
.	TRBV19	TRBJ2-7	.	CATADLTYEQYF	TGTGCCACGGCAGACCTCACCTACGAGCAGTACTTC
TRBD2	TRBV19	TRBJ2-2	.	CASSLASGVYYTGELFF	TGTGCCAGTAGTCTGGCTAGCGGGGTTTACTACACCGGGGAGCTGTTTTTT
.	TRBV5-4	TRBJ2-1	.	CASSTYNEQFF	TGTGCCAGCAGCACGTACAATGAGCAGTTCTTC
.	TRBV7-6	TRBJ2-7	.	CASSLGLGGYEQYF	TGTGCCAGCAGCTTAGGGCTGGGCGGCTACGAGCAGTACTTC
.	TRBV27	TRBJ2-7	.	CASRPGTPDDEQYF	TGTGCCAGCAGGCCCGGGACCCCCGACGACGAGCAGTACTTC
.	TRBV5-1	TRBJ1-5	.	CASRDGLTPNQPQHF	TGCGCCAGCAGAGACGGACTCACCCCCAATCAGCCCCAGCATTTT